The clone carrying this TCR beta chain showed up many times. Its antigen is currently unknown. The V segment lost 3 bases and the J segment 2 bases; nucleotides outside the gene matches: 6. CDR1 and CDR2 (germline): SGHTA, FQGNSA. CDR3 length: 16 amino acids. Regions amplified from RNA transcripts were the TCR beta CDR3 regions. The HTBI set primed first-round TCR CDR3 RT-PCR. MiXCR was run by TCRdb on the multiplex PCR reads, yielding one entry per CDR3 protein. Of about 400,000 distinct CDR3 sequences in the sample, 15% to 17% were seen once. These data are taken from a study of T cells in Graves' hyperthyroidism and ophthalmopathy. Notes on the study in general: Blood shared most expanded thyroid clonotypes above 0.001.

This clonotype was sampled from a woman younger than 30 with Graves' hyperthyroidism. Sequences were obtained from blood. The V call is TRBV7-2, the J call TRBJ2-3; TRBD2 aligns across 9 bases. DNA of the CDR3: TGTGCCAGCAGCTTTTCTAGCGGGGCGTACACAGATACGCAGTATTTT. It specifies CASSFSSGAYTDTQYF.